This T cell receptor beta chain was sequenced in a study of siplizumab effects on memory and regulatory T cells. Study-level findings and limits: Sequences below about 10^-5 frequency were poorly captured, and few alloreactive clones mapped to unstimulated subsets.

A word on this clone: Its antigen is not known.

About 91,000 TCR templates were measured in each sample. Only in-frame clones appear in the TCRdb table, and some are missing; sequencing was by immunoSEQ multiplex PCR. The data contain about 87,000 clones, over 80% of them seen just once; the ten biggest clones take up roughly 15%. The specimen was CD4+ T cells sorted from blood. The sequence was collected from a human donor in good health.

The CDR3 bases are TGTGCCAGCAGCGTAGCTTCGCAGGGGGCTGAACAGTACTTC. It is translated as CASSVASQGAEQYF. The chain uses TRBV9 and TRBJ2-7; 8 bases line up with TRBD1. The CDR3 loop spans 14 amino acids. The V gene's germline CDR1 is SGDLS and CDR2 YYNGEE. Trimming cost V 0 bases and J 10 bases; bases outside gene matches: 9.